The sequence of this T cell receptor (beta chain) was determined in a study of T cell repertoires in cytomegalovirus infection. MiXCR, applied by TCRdb to the reads, yields one record per CDR3 protein. Of fewer than 1,000,000 distinct CDR3 sequences listed, around 30% are singletons. The sample holds many counts of this clonotype. Its antigen is unidentified. The V end was cut by 5 bases, the J end by 0 bases, with 17 bases between. The CDR3 has 17 amino acids. Germline CDR1 SGHAT, CDR2 FQNNGV. This receptor was obtained from a human donor in good health (CMV status not recorded). Some clones in this sample may be carry-over from other donors' samples. The sequencing here drew on cultured CD8+ T cells from PBMCs, taken from culture after CMV antigen stimulation. The chain employs TRBV11-2 and TRBJ1-3; D uncertain. The CDR3 DNA is TGTGCCAGCAGCCCTTGGACGGGCCTGAGCTCTGGAAACACCATATATTTT. Its protein is CASSPWTGLSSGNTIYF.